Detailed here is one T cell receptor (beta chain). J lost 4 bases, V lost 7 bases, and 4 bases had no gene match. There are 12 residues in the CDR3. Germline loops: CDR1 SQVTM, CDR2 ANQGSEA. In the original workflow: By means of reference gene primer amplification, nucleated cell counts were estimated. TCRdb keeps only in-frame clones here, not all; method: immunoSEQ multiplex PCR. V and J calls and clone size are those listed in that table; D and trimming were worked out from the DNA. The sample has about 40,000 clones, more than 85% seen once; the top ten hold around 6%. The data belong to a study of blood T cell repertoires in COVID-19. About the study: Nucleic acid was either cDNA or gDNA, and it came from T cells, B-cell-depleted T cells, or PBMCs.

This sequence joins TRBV29-1 and TRBJ1-3; TRBD1 matches 7 bases. The sequenced sample was peripheral blood. The TCR sequence derives from a woman aged 80 or over with acute or convalescent COVID-19. CDR3 bases: TGCAGCGCCTCGACAGGGGGAAACACCATATATTTT. Translated, it gives CSASTGGNTIYF.